These T cell receptor beta chains were read from a single sample in a study of blood T cells in healthy people across ages. Via MiXCR, TCRdb re-called the 5' RACE reads, giving one row per CDR3 protein. Of 750,000 to 950,000 distinct CDR3 sequences detected, roughly 25% appear once; the ten largest clones hold over 2.5%. These data are also associated with another study on T cells of mothers and their children.

The sequenced sample was blood. The receptors were sampled from a boy between 5 and 17 years old in good health. CDR3s include the opening cysteine and the closing phenylalanine or tryptophan. A D gene is named only where the DNA matches it firmly. Clone size is given for some rows only: seen once, a few or many times, or a class if the clone is expanded.

D	size	V	J	CDR3	DNA
TRBD2	NA	TRBV11-2	TRBJ2-1	CASSFTTSDEQFF	TGTGCCAGCAGCTTTACGACTAGCGATGAGCAGTTCTTC
NA	NA	TRBV12-3/TRBV12-4	TRBJ2-1	CASSSGYSYNEQFF	TGTGCCAGCAGTTCGGGGTACTCCTACAATGAGCAGTTCTTC
NA	NA	TRBV25-1	TRBJ1-1	CASSEHTKRAFF	TGTGCCAGCAGTGAGCATACGAAGAGGGCTTTCTTT
NA	few	TRBV13	TRBJ2-5	CASSIAEGALETQYF	TGTGCCAGCAGCATAGCGGAGGGGGCCTTGGAGACCCAGTACTTC
NA	few	TRBV10-3	TRBJ2-3	CAIEETRDTQYF	TGTGCCATAGAGGAGACAAGAGATACGCAGTATTTT
TRBD1	once	TRBV28	TRBJ2-7	CASSSARTGGDYEQYF	TGTGCCAGCAGTTCCGCGAGGACAGGGGGGGATTACGAGCAGTACTTC
TRBD2	NA	TRBV7-7	TRBJ2-1	CASSKGGGADEQFF	TGTGCTAGCAGCAAGGGCGGGGGGGCCGATGAGCAGTTCTTC
TRBD2	few	TRBV7-2	TRBJ2-5	CASSLDGGAKETQYF	TGTGCCAGCAGCTTAGACGGGGGGGCGAAGGAGACCCAGTACTTC
NA	few	TRBV7-3	TRBJ1-6	CASSLTGTGNSPLHF	TGTGCCAGCAGCTTAACCGGGACGGGCAATTCACCCCTCCACTTT
NA	few	TRBV6-2/TRBV6-3	TRBJ2-3	CASSYGGASTDTQYF	TGTGCCAGCAGTTATGGGGGGGCGAGCACAGATACGCAGTATTTT
NA	few	TRBV5-1	TRBJ2-5	CASSSRQVGETQYF	TGCGCCAGCAGCTCCCGACAGGTCGGGGAGACCCAGTACTTC
TRBD1	NA	TRBV9	TRBJ1-1	CASSPSLLDRDTEAFF	TGTGCCAGCAGCCCTTCCCTCCTCGACAGGGACACTGAAGCTTTCTTT
NA	NA	TRBV29-1	TRBJ2-7	CSVEADSPEQYF	TGCAGCGTTGAAGCGGACAGTCCCGAGCAGTACTTC
NA	once	TRBV2	TRBJ1-5	CASSGEAKPQHF	TGTGCCAGCAGTGGGGAGGCGAAGCCCCAGCATTTT
NA	once	TRBV7-9	TRBJ2-2	CASSPRGTNTGELFF	TGTGCCAGCAGCCCCCGGGGGACGAACACCGGGGAGCTGTTTTTT
NA	NA	TRBV28	TRBJ1-1	CASITPHTEAFF	TGTGCCAGCATCACCCCCCACACTGAAGCTTTCTTT
TRBD2	NA	TRBV20-1	TRBJ2-5	CSASGGTKTQYF	TGCAGTGCTTCGGGGGGGACAAAGACCCAGTACTTC
NA	NA	TRBV9	TRBJ2-7	CASSVDGAGTSSYEQYF	TGTGCCAGCAGCGTAGACGGAGCAGGGACCAGCTCCTACGAGCAGTACTTC
TRBD1	NA	TRBV20-1	TRBJ1-1	CSARGHRGSTEAFF	TGCAGTGCTAGAGGCCACAGGGGTTCCACTGAAGCTTTCTTT
NA	few	TRBV20-1	TRBJ1-2	CSARSQGSAYGYTF	TGCAGTGCTAGATCACAGGGTTCGGCCTATGGCTACACCTTC
TRBD1	few	TRBV24-1	TRBJ2-5	CATSEWDSREETQYF	TGTGCCACCAGTGAATGGGACAGCCGGGAAGAGACCCAGTACTTC
NA	few	TRBV2	TRBJ2-1	CASSARALKSSYNEQFF	TGTGCCAGCAGTGCCCGGGCCCTCAAGAGCTCCTACAATGAGCAGTTCTTC
TRBD2	few	TRBV6-1	TRBJ2-5	CASSEVLAAIKETQYF	TGTGCCAGCAGTGAAGTCCTAGCGGCCATTAAAGAGACCCAGTACTTC
NA	few	TRBV10-3	TRBJ2-1	CAITSGVEQFF	TGTGCCATCACGTCGGGGGTTGAGCAGTTCTTC
NA	many	TRBV5-1	TRBJ2-5	CASSPGDQETQYF	TGCGCCAGCAGCCCCGGGGACCAAGAGACCCAGTACTTC
NA	few	TRBV27	TRBJ2-5	CASRGRGGLETQYF	TGTGCCAGCAGGGGGCGGGGCGGCCTGGAGACCCAGTACTTC
NA	NA	TRBV5-1	TRBJ2-5	CASSLKGYQETQYF	TGCGCCAGCAGCTTGAAGGGATATCAAGAGACCCAGTACTTC
TRBD2	few	TRBV9	TRBJ2-1	CASSVDAGGTIDEQFF	TGTGCCAGCAGCGTAGACGCGGGGGGGACGATTGATGAGCAGTTCTTC
TRBD2	NA	TRBV7-2	TRBJ2-7	CASSDPGLADTYEQYF	TGTGCCAGCAGCGACCCGGGACTAGCGGACACCTACGAGCAGTACTTC
TRBD2	few	TRBV5-1	TRBJ2-5	CASSLITSGGFVRETQYF	TGCGCCAGCAGCTTGATTACTAGCGGGGGGTTTGTTCGAGAGACCCAGTACTTC
TRBD2	few	TRBV4-1	TRBJ2-7	CASSQGLTRGRDEQYF	TGCGCCAGCAGCCAGGGACTTACCCGCGGGAGGGACGAGCAGTACTTC
NA	once	TRBV10-3	TRBJ2-7	CAISPGTYEQYF	TGTGCCATCAGTCCGGGGACCTACGAGCAGTACTTC
NA	NA	TRBV7-8	TRBJ1-3	CASSLARFAGNTIYF	TGTGCCAGCAGCTTAGCACGTTTTGCTGGAAACACCATATATTTT
TRBD1	NA	TRBV5-1	TRBJ2-4	CASSNRQGEDIQYF	TGCGCCAGCAGCAATCGACAGGGTGAGGACATTCAGTACTTC
NA	NA	TRBV10-3	TRBJ1-2	CAISTLTTGGGTYGYTF	TGTGCCATCAGTACCCTTACGACAGGAGGTGGAACCTATGGCTACACCTTC
TRBD2	NA	TRBV20-1	TRBJ2-7	CSARDPRGSGVSSYEQYF	TGCAGTGCTAGAGACCCTCGCGGTAGCGGGGTATCCTCCTACGAGCAGTACTTC
NA	few	TRBV11-2	TRBJ2-2	CASSTAYWGSNTGELFF	TGTGCCAGCAGCACCGCTTACTGGGGATCGAACACCGGGGAGCTGTTTTTT
NA	NA	TRBV29-1	TRBJ1-1	CSVVGQGGTEAFF	TGCAGCGTTGTAGGGCAGGGAGGCACTGAAGCTTTCTTT
NA	NA	TRBV29-1	TRBJ1-4	CSVVSANLNEKLFF	TGCAGCGTAGTTTCAGCAAACCTGAATGAAAAACTGTTTTTT
NA	NA	TRBV12-3/TRBV12-4	TRBJ2-5	CASSQTGGAETRYF	TGTGCCAGCAGCCAAACCGGGGGCGCAGAGACCCGGTACTTC
NA	NA	TRBV7-9	TRBJ1-2	CASSFLYGYTF	TGTGCCAGCAGCTTCCTCTATGGCTACACCTTC
TRBD2	NA	TRBV2	TRBJ2-1	CASKAGGFYNEQFF	TGTGCCAGCAAGGCGGGGGGGTTCTACAATGAGCAGTTCTTC
NA	NA	TRBV20-1	TRBJ1-6	CSARGARISPLHF	TGCAGTGCTAGAGGGGCACGGATTTCACCCCTCCACTTT
NA	few	TRBV12-3/TRBV12-4	TRBJ1-2	CASSLGHSGYTF	TGTGCCAGCAGTTTAGGGCATTCTGGCTACACCTTC